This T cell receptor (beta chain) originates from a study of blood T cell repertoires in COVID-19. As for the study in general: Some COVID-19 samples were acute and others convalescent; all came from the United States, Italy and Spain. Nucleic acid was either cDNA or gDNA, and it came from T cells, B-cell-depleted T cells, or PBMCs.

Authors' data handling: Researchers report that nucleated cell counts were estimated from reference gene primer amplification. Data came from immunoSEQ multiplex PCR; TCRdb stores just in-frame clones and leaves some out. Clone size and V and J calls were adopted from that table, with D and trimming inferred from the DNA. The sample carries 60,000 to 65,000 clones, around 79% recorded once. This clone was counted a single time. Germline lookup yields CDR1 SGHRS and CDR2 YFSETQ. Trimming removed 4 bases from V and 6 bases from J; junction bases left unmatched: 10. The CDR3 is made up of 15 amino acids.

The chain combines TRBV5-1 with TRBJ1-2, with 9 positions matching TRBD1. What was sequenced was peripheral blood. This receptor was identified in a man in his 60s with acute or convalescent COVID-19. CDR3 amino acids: CASSGWDREGNGYTF. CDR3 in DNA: TGCGCCAGCAGCGGCTGGGACAGGGAGGGGAATGGCTACACCTTC.